A selection of T cell receptor beta chains follows, all from one sample in a study of T cell changes during pregnancy in multiple sclerosis. Profiling relied on immunoSEQ multiplex PCR, and the TCRdb table lists in-frame clones only, not all of them. The sample lists over 55,000 clones, 85% to 95% occurring once. Sequences were derived from CD8+ T cells from peripheral blood mononuclear cells, sampled in the third trimester of pregnancy. The source is a female donor in good health, enrolled as a control in a pregnancy study. CDR3s include the opening cysteine and the closing phenylalanine or tryptophan. D genes are given only for firm matches. Clone size is shown for a subset of rows, as once, few, many or a class of expanded clone.

>TRBJ2-1|NA|TRBV27|TRBD1
TGTGCCAGCAGTTACGACAGGGTCAATGAGCAGTTCTTC
CASSYDRVNEQFF
>TRBJ2-1|NA|TRBV12-5|NA
TGTGCTAGTGGTTTGCGAGATGAGCAGTTCTTC
CASGLRDEQFF
>TRBJ1-5|NA|TRBV7-9|TRBD1
TGTGCCAGCAGCTTAGGACAGGGCTACAATCAGCCCCAGCATTTT
CASSLGQGYNQPQHF
>TRBJ2-7|NA|TRBV4-2|TRBD1
TGTGCCAGCAGCCAAGGGACAGGGGACTCCTACGAGCAGTACTTC
CASSQGTGDSYEQYF
>TRBJ1-1|NA|TRBV30|TRBD1
TGTGCCTGGTGCTGGACAGGGGGTCGAGGGGATGAAGCTTTCTTT
CAWCWTGGRGDEAFF
>TRBJ2-1|NA|TRBV10-3|NA
TGTGCCATCAGTGAGGTTGAGGATGAGCAGTTCTTC
CAISEVEDEQFF
>TRBJ1-4|NA|TRBV5-1|NA
TGCGCCAGCAGCTTGGGGGCACCCACAACTAATGAAAAACTGTTTTTT
CASSLGAPTTNEKLFF
>TRBJ1-2|NA|TRBV6-5|TRBD1
TGTGCCAGCAGTCCCGGGACAGGGTCATACTATGGCTACACCTTC
CASSPGTGSYYGYTF
>TRBJ2-1|NA|TRBV7-2|TRBD2
TGTGCCAGCAGCTTAGACGGGGGGTCCTACAATGAGCAGTTCTTC
CASSLDGGSYNEQFF
>TRBJ2-3|NA|TRBV7-2|TRBD2
TGTGCCAGCAGCTTAACTTGGGGACTAGCGGGGAGCACAGATACGCAGTATTTT
CASSLTWGLAGSTDTQYF
>TRBJ2-3|NA|TRBV10-3|NA
TGTGCCATCAGTGAGGACCCGTTAGGGGGGGGCTTTACGGATACGCAGTATTTT
CAISEDPLGGGFTDTQYF
>TRBJ2-7|NA|TRBV27|NA
TGTGCCAGCAGTCCGCAGGGCTACGAGCAGTACTTC
CASSPQGYEQYF
>TRBJ2-7|NA|TRBV5-8|TRBD1
TGTGCCAGCAGCCCGGGAAGACAGGGCACCAACGAGCAGTACTTC
CASSPGRQGTNEQYF
>TRBJ1-2|NA|TRBV13|NA
TGTGCCAGCAACCTCGGCGGGGGTGGTTATGGCTACACCTTC
CASNLGGGGYGYTF
>TRBJ2-2|NA|TRBV28|TRBD2
TGTGCCAGCAGTCGAAGCGGGGAAGGTTTTGCCGGGGAGCTGTTTTTT
CASSRSGEGFAGELFF
>TRBJ2-1|NA|TRBV7-9|TRBD2
TGTGCCAGCAGCTTCCCGAGAATAACGGGACTAGGTTACAATGAGCAGTTCTTC
CASSFPRITGLGYNEQFF
>TRBJ2-7|once|TRBV14|NA
TGTGCCAGCAGCCCTTCGGGGTTTTACGAGCAGTACTTC
CASSPSGFYEQYF
>TRBJ1-2|NA|TRBV4-3|NA
TGCGCCAGCAGCCCTCGGAACGGGTACGGCTACACCTTC
CASSPRNGYGYTF
>TRBJ1-2|NA|TRBV5-8|TRBD1
TGTGCCAGCAGCCCGGACAGGAGTAACTATGGCTACACCTTC
CASSPDRSNYGYTF
>TRBJ1-3|NA|TRBV4-3|TRBD1
TGCGCCAGCAGCCAAGATGGGTCCGGGACAGGGCAGTGGGAGGCCATATATTTT
CASSQDGSGTGQWEAIYF
>TRBJ1-1|NA|TRBV5-1|TRBD1
TGCGCCAGCAGCTCTACAGGGGGCACTGAAGCTTTCTTT
CASSSTGGTEAFF
>TRBJ2-7|NA|TRBV6-1|NA
TGTGCCAGCAGTGACGTCCTAGCGATCTACGAGCAGTACTTC
CASSDVLAIYEQYF
>TRBJ1-5|NA|TRBV27|TRBD1
TGTGCCAGCGGAAAGACAGGGATGGGACAGCCCCAGCATTTT
CASGKTGMGQPQHF
>TRBJ2-2|once|TRBV5-1|TRBD2
TGCGCCAGCACACTAGCGGGGGGTCATAACACCGGGGAGCTGTTTTTT
CASTLAGGHNTGELFF
>TRBJ2-5|NA|TRBV5-1|TRBD2
TGCGCCAGCAGCTCGACTAGCGGGGGGCCAGGGGAGACCCAGTACTTC
CASSSTSGGPGETQYF
>TRBJ2-1|once|TRBV7-9|TRBD2
TGTGCCAGCACTCCTCTAGCGGGGGAATCCTACAATGAGCAGTTCTTC
CASTPLAGESYNEQFF
>TRBJ2-2|NA|TRBV27|NA
TGTGCCAGCAGTTTCCCCGGGAACACCGGGGAGCTGTTTTTT
CASSFPGNTGELFF
>TRBJ1-2|NA|TRBV9|NA
TGTGCCAGCAGCGTAGGGGGGGAGAGTGGCTACACCTTC
CASSVGGESGYTF
>TRBJ2-1|NA|TRBV5-1|TRBD1
TGCGCCAGCAGCCTTGAGACAGGGGGCTACAATGAGCAGTTCTTC
CASSLETGGYNEQFF
>TRBJ1-3|NA|TRBV5-6|TRBD1
TGTGCCAGCAGCTCCCGGGACAGGGGACTTTTCTCTGGAAACACCATATATTTT
CASSSRDRGLFSGNTIYF
>TRBJ2-7|NA|TRBV7-2|TRBD2
TGTGCCAGCAGTTCTAGCGGGGGGCCCTACGAGCAGTACTTC
CASSSSGGPYEQYF
>TRBJ1-5|NA|TRBV6-4|NA
TGTGCCAGCAGTGACTCGGGGGCAGGGGATCATCAGCCCCAGCATTTT
CASSDSGAGDHQPQHF
>TRBJ1-2|NA|TRBV5-6|NA
TGTGCCAGCAGCTTTGGGGGGGGAGATAACTATGGCTACACCTTC
CASSFGGGDNYGYTF
>TRBJ1-4|NA|TRBV9|TRBD1
TGTGCCAGCAGCGCAGACTACACACAGGGGGAGAATGAAAAACTGTTTTTT
CASSADYTQGENEKLFF
>TRBJ2-7|NA|TRBV19|NA
TGTGCCAGTAGTCCGGGGATAACCTACGAGCAGTACTTC
CASSPGITYEQYF
>TRBJ1-2|NA|TRBV27|NA
TGTGCCAGCAGTGATGGAGACAGCTTCTATGGCTACACCTTC
CASSDGDSFYGYTF
>TRBJ1-1|NA|TRBV2|TRBD1
TGTGCCAGGAGGACAGGGAGGAACACTGAAGCTTTCTTT
CARRTGRNTEAFF
>TRBJ2-3|NA|TRBV13|NA
TGTGCCAGCAGCACCCTAGTGGATACGCAGTATTTT
CASSTLVDTQYF
>TRBJ2-7|NA|TRBV4-3|NA
TGCGCCAGCAGCCAAGATCTCTATCGGACAGCCCGTGAGCAGTACTTC
CASSQDLYRTAREQYF
>TRBJ2-3|once|TRBV27|TRBD2
TGTGCCAGCGGGACTAGCGGGGGGCCATCCACAGATACGCAGTATTTT
CASGTSGGPSTDTQYF
>TRBJ1-6|once|TRBV29-1|TRBD1
TGCAGCGTTCAAACAGGGGATTCACCCCTCCACTTT
CSVQTGDSPLHF